A selection of T cell receptor beta chains follows, all from one sample in a study of shared clonotypes between healthy human individuals. Some clones are missing from TCRdb's copy, which holds only in-frame ones; the method was immunoSEQ multiplex PCR. The sample yields hundreds of thousands of clones, 92% seen once. What was sequenced was naive CD8+ T cells sorted from blood. Receptors were obtained from a man aged 30-40 years in good health. CDR3s include the opening cysteine and the closing phenylalanine or tryptophan. D genes are given only for firm matches. Clone size is shown for a subset of rows, as once, few, many or a class of expanded clone.

TRBV30	-	TRBJ1-2	-	TGTGCCTGGAGTGACGGGGGAACCTACTATGGCTACACCTTC	CAWSDGGTYYGYTF
TRBV27	TRBD1	TRBJ2-7	few	TGTGCCAGCAGTTTATACGGACAGGGGAGCGAGCAGTACTTC	CASSLYGQGSEQYF
TRBV7-2	-	TRBJ1-5	-	TGTGCCAGCAATGAGAGGGGTCGGAGCAATCAGCCCCAGCATTTT	CASNERGRSNQPQHF
TRBV5-5	-	TRBJ2-7	-	TGTGCCAGCAGCTCCTCGGGTTGGGGTTGGGAGCAGTACTTC	CASSSSGWGWEQYF
TRBV28	-	TRBJ1-5	-	TGTGCCAGCAGTTCTGCTGTGGCGGCCAGAAATCAGCCCCAGCATTTT	CASSSAVAARNQPQHF
TRBV6-5	TRBD1	TRBJ2-1	-	TGTGCCAGCAGTGAACCGGGACAGTACAATGAGCAGTTCTTC	CASSEPGQYNEQFF
TRBV27	-	TRBJ1-4	few	TGTGCCAGCAGTTTAGTGGACGGCGATGAAAAACTGTTTTTT	CASSLVDGDEKLFF
TRBV11-1	TRBD2	TRBJ2-3	-	TGTGCCAGCAGCGACCCGGGGGGGGCGACAGATACGCAGTATTTT	CASSDPGGATDTQYF
TRBV25-1	-	TRBJ2-7	-	TGTGCCAGAAAGAGTCGCGAGCAGTACTTC	CARKSREQYF
TRBV28	-	TRBJ2-7	-	TGTGCCAGCAGCCCAAACTCCTACGAGCAGTACTTC	CASSPNSYEQYF
TRBV10-3	-	TRBJ1-1	once	TGTGCCATCAGTGAGTCGGGGTCCAACACTGAAGCTTTCTTT	CAISESGSNTEAFF
TRBV6-6	-	TRBJ2-1	-	TGTGCCAGCAGTTCCTTGACCAGCCCTTTGCCAGGGTTCTTC	CASSSLTSPLPGFF